The entry that follows covers one TCR beta chain sequence. The CDR3 covers 15 residues. In germline, CDR1 is MGHDK, CDR2 SYGVNS. J lost 2 bases, V lost 3 bases, and 4 bases had no gene match. Here immunoSEQ multiplex PCR was the method, and the copy in TCRdb shows in-frame clones only, minus some. Among 110,000 or so clones listed, roughly 80% were seen once. The entry originates in a study of blood T cell repertoires in COVID-19. About the study: Both acute and convalescent COVID-19 samples were obtained from the United States, Italy and Spain.

Specimen: peripheral blood. The clonotype originates from an elderly woman with acute or convalescent COVID-19. The chain carries TRBV25-1 and TRBJ2-3, with 8 bases fitting TRBD2. CDR3: CASSDGTRPTDTQYF. The CDR3 region has the DNA TGTGCCAGCAGTGACGGGACTAGGCCCACAGATACGCAGTATTTT.